This TCR beta chain was observed in a study of shared clonotypes between healthy human individuals. The study, taken as a whole, reports: Clonotypes not shared had lower generation probabilities than those common to all four donors. Researchers sampled only blood; tissue repertoires likely differ. Depth was large, yet rarefaction showed that sorted-subset sequencing was incomplete.

Germline V lookup: CDR1 MDHEN, CDR2 SYDVKM. The V and J ends lost 5 bases and 0 bases respectively, with 17 bases between them. The CDR3 has 17 residues. It was CD45RO-negative cells, positively selected for CCR7, that made up naive CD8 cells, with terminally differentiated effector memory CD45RA+ cells excluded. As for this clone: Its antigen is undetermined.

The protocol was immunoSEQ multiplex PCR, while the TCRdb copy is restricted to in-frame clones and leaves out a portion. Counted here are about 590,000 clones, around 95% occurring once; the ten biggest clones make up 0.1% to 0.11%. The receptor was isolated from a woman younger than 45 in good health. This chain connects TRBV28 to TRBJ1-5; D not certain. Sample: naive CD8+ T cells sorted from blood. CDR3 protein: CASSPPPWHYSNQPQHF. The CDR3 bases are TGTGCCAGCAGTCCCCCCCCGTGGCACTATAGCAATCAGCCCCAGCATTTT.